The rows below give T cell receptor beta chains drawn from one sample of a study of human T cells and chemical hapten exposure. One entry per CDR3 protein, called by TCRdb with MiXCR from the RACE reads. Among tens of thousands of distinct CDR3 sequences, roughly a tenth were seen once, and the ten largest hold 2% to 2.5%. Here the sequenced sample was whole blood, taken in connection with sensitization to the hapten diphenylcyclopropenone (DPC). These receptors were obtained from a man in his forties or fifties with alopecia areata. Some clones in this sample may be carry-over from other donors' samples. Both conserved end residues are part of each CDR3. The D gene is left open where the match is weak. The size of a clone is reported for some rows only, either as once, few or many, or as a class for expanded clones.

abundance | d_gene | j_gene | v_gene | CDR3nt | CDR3aa
. | TRBD1 | TRBJ2-7 | TRBV25-1 | TGTGCCAGCAGCGGAGGTGGTTCTCGGGACAGATCCTACGAGCAGTACTTC | CASSGGGSRDRSYEQYF
. | . | TRBJ2-3 | TRBV7-2 | TGTGCCAGCAGCTTAGCGGCTAGGGCAGATACGCAGTATTTT | CASSLAARADTQYF
few | . | TRBJ2-1 | TRBV15 | TGTGCCACCAGCCTGCTCACGGGACGCTACTACAATGAGCAGTTCTTC | CATSLLTGRYYNEQFF
few | TRBD2 | TRBJ2-3 | TRBV7-6 | TGTGCCAGCAGTACCCTAGCGGAGACAGATACGCAGTATTTT | CASSTLAETDTQYF
many | . | TRBJ1-1 | TRBV30 | TGTGCCTGGAGTGTGGGGGGCGCGGTGGGAGCTTTCTTT | CAWSVGGAVGAFF
few | . | TRBJ2-7 | TRBV7-9 | TGTGCCAGCAGCGCGTCTAGCGCCGTCTACGAGCAGTACTTC | CASSASSAVYEQYF
few | . | TRBJ2-1 | TRBV21-1 | TGTGCCAGCTTCGACAGAAACTCCTACAATGAGCAGTTCTTC | CASFDRNSYNEQFF
many | . | TRBJ2-7 | TRBV28 | TGTGCCAGCAGTTTCGGCCCCCTCTACGAGCAGTACTTC | CASSFGPLYEQYF
few | TRBD1 | TRBJ2-5 | TRBV29-1 | TGCAGCGTTGTGGGGACAGCTTTCGGGACCCAGTACTTC | CSVVGTAFGTQYF
few | . | TRBJ2-3 | TRBV7-2 | TGTGCCAGCAGCTTAGAGTCGGGTACGCAGTATTTT | CASSLESGTQYF
. | . | TRBJ2-1 | TRBV18 | TGTGCCAGCTCACCAGCGATCGGGTCTGAGCAGTTCTTC | CASSPAIGSEQFF
few | TRBD2 | TRBJ2-3 | TRBV20-1 | TGCAGTGCAACGTCTCCGGGACTAGCGGGAGGGCCAGCAGATACGCAGTATTTT | CSATSPGLAGGPADTQYF
. | . | TRBJ2-5 | TRBV29-1 | TGCAGCGCCGGACAGGGAGGGATAGTGGAGACCCAGTACTTC | CSAGQGGIVETQYF
. | . | TRBJ1-5 | TRBV19 | TGTGCCAGTAGTCCTCCCCCTTGGAACAATCAGCCCCAGCATTTT | CASSPPPWNNQPQHF
few | . | TRBJ1-5 | TRBV7-2 | TGTGCCAGCAGCCCCCCGGGCAGGGGAAGCAATCAGCCCCAGCATTTT | CASSPPGRGSNQPQHF
many | . | TRBJ2-5 | TRBV6-2/TRBV6-3 | TGTGCCAGCAGTTACCGGCAGGGCCACCAAGAGACCCAGTACTTC | CASSYRQGHQETQYF
many | TRBD2 | TRBJ2-7 | TRBV6-2/TRBV6-3 | TGTGCCAGCAGTTACGGACTAGCGGGAGAGCAGTACTTC | CASSYGLAGEQYF
. | TRBD2 | TRBJ2-3 | TRBV20-1 | TGCAGTGCTCTTCCGGAGTTAGCGGGAGTGGAAGATACGCAGTATTTT | CSALPELAGVEDTQYF
few | TRBD1 | TRBJ1-2 | TRBV6-6 | TGTGCCAGCAGCCTGGACAGGGGGCGCGATGGCTACACCTTC | CASSLDRGRDGYTF
few | . | TRBJ2-4 | TRBV13 | TGTGCCAGCAGCTTAGCCCGTGCGAACATTCAGTACTTC | CASSLARANIQYF
few | TRBD2 | TRBJ2-3 | TRBV7-2 | TGTGCCAGCAGCTCCAGACAGAAGCGGGGTTACACAGATACGCAGTATTTT | CASSSRQKRGYTDTQYF
many | . | TRBJ1-2 | TRBV6-2/TRBV6-3 | TGTGCCAGCGCCGGTCGTCGTGGCTACACCTTC | CASAGRRGYTF
few | . | TRBJ1-1 | TRBV6-5 | TGTGCCAGCGTTACGGGGGGGCGGACTGAAGCTTTCTTT | CASVTGGRTEAFF
. | . | TRBJ1-1 | TRBV10-3 | TGTGCCATCAGTGTTGGACAGTTGAACACTGAAGCTTTCTTT | CAISVGQLNTEAFF
few | . | TRBJ2-7 | TRBV27 | TGTGCCAGCAGGCGTAGTTACGAGCAGTACTTC | CASRRSYEQYF